A selection of T cell receptor beta chains follows, all from one sample in a study of CD8 T cells in ankylosing spondylitis. TCRdb reprocessed the 5' RACE reads via MiXCR and lists one record per CDR3 protein. The sample lists roughly 440,000 distinct CDR3 sequences, approximately 17% occurring once. Sequencing used blood, either unsorted or a sorted T cell fraction (not recorded which). Every receptor here comes from a male donor with ankylosing spondylitis. Each CDR3 is given with its conserved first and last residue. The D gene is left open where the match is weak. Expanded clones get a size class; other rows say once, few or many, or leave the size out.

cdr3_aa	cdr3_nt	v_call	j_call	d_call	clone_size
CASSPLGGGFNEQFF	TGTGCCAGCTCACCCCTAGGGGGGGGCTTTAATGAGCAGTTCTTC	TRBV18	TRBJ2-1	-	-
CASSYVGLVYFYNEQFF	TGTGCCAGCAGTTACGTAGGGCTAGTTTACTTTTACAATGAGCAGTTCTTC	TRBV6-2/TRBV6-3	TRBJ2-1	-	few
CASSQVSGAQETQYF	TGTGCCAGCAGCCAAGTTTCAGGGGCCCAAGAGACCCAGTACTTC	TRBV3-1	TRBJ2-5	-	-
CASSNRGGGEQFF	TGTGCCAGCAGCAACCGAGGGGGCGGTGAGCAGTTCTTC	TRBV21-1	TRBJ2-1	-	few
CASALSVRQGLDIQYF	TGTGCTAGTGCCCTGAGCGTTAGGCAGGGCCTGGACATTCAGTACTTC	TRBV12-5	TRBJ2-4	-	once
CASSLGVEAFF	TGTGCCAGCAGCTTGGGTGTTGAAGCTTTCTTT	TRBV5-6	TRBJ1-1	-	many
CASSLSTNPGETQYF	TGTGCCAGCAGTTTATCGACTAACCCCGGGGAGACCCAGTACTTC	TRBV27	TRBJ2-5	-	-
CASGRRNTGELFF	TGCGCCTCGGGAAGGCGGAACACCGGGGAGCTGTTTTTT	TRBV5-1	TRBJ2-2	-	few
CSANPTGVANYGYTF	TGCAGTGCTAACCCGACAGGGGTCGCTAACTATGGCTACACCTTC	TRBV20-1	TRBJ1-2	TRBD1	few
CASSINRGQTGANVLTF	TGTGCCAGTAGTATAAACAGGGGCCAAACTGGGGCCAACGTCCTGACTTTC	TRBV19	TRBJ2-6	TRBD1	-
CASSVTGTYQPQHF	TGTGCCAGCAGTGTGACAGGGACGTATCAGCCCCAGCATTTT	TRBV2	TRBJ1-5	TRBD1	-
CASSLMRNTEAFF	TGTGCCAGCAGTTTAATGAGGAACACTGAAGCTTTCTTT	TRBV12-3/TRBV12-4	TRBJ1-1	-	few
CASSLTPHGDTQYF	TGTGCCAGCAGTTTAACGCCCCACGGGGATACGCAGTATTTT	TRBV12-3/TRBV12-4	TRBJ2-3	-	-
CAARVLDVSQSYGYTF	TGTGCCGCCCGGGTGTTAGATGTGTCCCAATCCTATGGCTACACCTTC	TRBV6-1	TRBJ1-2	-	-
CSAKDRGSGETQYF	TGCAGTGCAAAAGACAGGGGGTCAGGGGAGACCCAGTACTTC	TRBV20-1	TRBJ2-5	TRBD1	-
CASSLSARANEKLFF	TGTGCCAGCAGCTTAAGTGCAAGAGCTAATGAAAAACTGTTTTTT	TRBV5-5	TRBJ1-4	-	-
CASSVRTSGEQYF	TGTGCCAGCAGCGTCCGGACTAGCGGAGAGCAGTACTTC	TRBV9	TRBJ2-7	TRBD2	-
CASSLNGRRETQYF	TGTGCCAGCAGCTTAAACGGGAGGAGGGAGACCCAGTACTTC	TRBV7-2	TRBJ2-5	TRBD2	few
CSAINRGIRSNQPQHF	TGCAGTGCTATAAACAGGGGGATTAGGAGCAATCAGCCCCAGCATTTT	TRBV20-1	TRBJ1-5	TRBD1	few
CASSRGLAAVGEQYF	TGTGCCAGCAGTCGTGGACTAGCTGCCGTTGGTGAGCAGTACTTC	TRBV6-1	TRBJ2-7	TRBD2	once
CASSLGRREGNEQYF	TGTGCCAGCAGTTTGGGGCGGCGGGAGGGGAACGAGCAGTACTTC	TRBV12-3/TRBV12-4	TRBJ2-7	TRBD2	few
CASSASNSPLHF	TGTGCCAGCTCAGCTTCGAATTCACCCCTCCACTTT	TRBV18	TRBJ1-6	-	few
CSVEGGSSYNEQFF	TGCAGCGTTGAAGGTGGGAGCTCCTACAATGAGCAGTTCTTC	TRBV29-1	TRBJ2-1	-	many
CASSVGYRNTEAFF	TGTGCCAGCAGCGTGGGGTATAGGAACACTGAAGCTTTCTTT	TRBV6-1	TRBJ1-1	-	-
CASSWDLRETQYF	TGTGCCAGCAGCTGGGACCTCAGAGAGACCCAGTACTTC	TRBV9	TRBJ2-5	-	-
CASSPDRWKGAQHF	TGTGCCAGCAGCCCGGACAGGTGGAAGGGAGCCCAGCATTTT	TRBV3-1	TRBJ1-5	TRBD1	-
CAWANVDTQYF	TGTGCCTGGGCCAATGTGGATACGCAGTATTTT	TRBV30	TRBJ2-3	-	-
CAISESSLNYGYTF	TGTGCCATCAGTGAGAGTTCTCTCAACTATGGCTACACCTTC	TRBV10-3	TRBJ1-2	-	-
CASSFPTRRTGGVYNEQFF	TGTGCCAGCAGCTTTCCGACCCGTCGGACAGGCGGAGTATACAATGAGCAGTTCTTC	TRBV11-2	TRBJ2-1	TRBD1	-
CASSSRTPLNEKLFF	TGTGCCAGCAGCTCACGGACACCCCTTAATGAAAAACTGTTTTTT	TRBV7-9	TRBJ1-4	-	few
CASSFGAATYEQYF	TGTGCCAGCAGTTTTGGAGCGGCAACCTACGAGCAGTACTTC	TRBV27	TRBJ2-7	-	-
CASSLEGRGNSPLHF	TGTGCCAGCAGCTTGGAGGGCAGGGGAAATTCACCCCTCCACTTT	TRBV5-6	TRBJ1-6	-	-
CSAKNRDRVNSPLHF	TGCAGTGCTAAAAACCGGGACAGGGTGAATTCACCCCTCCACTTT	TRBV20-1	TRBJ1-6	TRBD1	-
CASSRGLAGGGTGELFF	TGTGCCAGCAGCCGGGGACTAGCGGGAGGAGGCACCGGGGAGCTGTTTTTT	TRBV5-6	TRBJ2-2	TRBD2	many
CSVKAYRDETQYF	TGCAGCGTTAAGGCGTACAGGGACGAGACCCAGTACTTC	TRBV29-1	TRBJ2-5	-	-
CASKETGRGYEQYF	TGTGCCAGCAAAGAGACAGGGCGAGGGTACGAGCAGTACTTC	TRBV27	TRBJ2-7	TRBD1	-
CASSLGEKLFF	TGTGCCAGCAGTTTGGGGGAAAAACTGTTTTTT	TRBV12-3/TRBV12-4	TRBJ1-4	-	many
CSAQRTLSNTGELFF	TGCAGTGCGCAGCGGACGCTGTCGAACACCGGGGAGCTGTTTTTT	TRBV20-1	TRBJ2-2	-	few
CSVGTSGGGTDTQYF	TGCAGCGTAGGGACTAGCGGGGGGGGCACAGATACGCAGTATTTT	TRBV29-1	TRBJ2-3	TRBD2	few
CASSTGTSGAPWGTGELFF	TGCGCCAGCAGCACCGGGACTAGCGGGGCGCCCTGGGGCACCGGGGAGCTGTTTTTT	TRBV5-1	TRBJ2-2	TRBD2	few
CASKPGQGKLFF	TGTGCCAGCAAGCCCGGACAGGGGAAACTGTTTTTT	TRBV3-1	TRBJ1-4	TRBD1	-
CASSFRGGNTEAFF	TGTGCCAGCAGCTTTAGGGGAGGGAACACTGAAGCTTTCTTT	TRBV7-2	TRBJ1-1	-	many
CASSFLGTDTQYF	TGCGCCAGCAGCTTTTTGGGTACAGATACGCAGTATTTT	TRBV5-1	TRBJ2-3	-	many
CSASPQGTTYEQYF	TGCAGTGCTAGTCCCCAGGGGACAACCTACGAGCAGTACTTC	TRBV20-1	TRBJ2-7	-	few
CASSEALAGGPRDTQYF	TGTGCCAGCAGTGAAGCTTTAGCGGGGGGGCCGAGAGATACGCAGTATTTT	TRBV2	TRBJ2-3	TRBD2	-
CSVEGQGVGEKLFF	TGCAGCGTGGAAGGACAGGGGGTAGGGGAAAAACTGTTTTTT	TRBV29-1	TRBJ1-4	TRBD1	few
CASSVGTRATNEKLFF	TGTGCCAGCAGCGTAGGAACCAGGGCAACTAATGAAAAACTGTTTTTT	TRBV9	TRBJ1-4	-	few
CSASDLSGSVSYNEQFF	TGCAGTGCTAGTGACCTTAGCGGGAGTGTTTCCTACAATGAGCAGTTCTTC	TRBV20-1	TRBJ2-1	TRBD2	few
CASSQDPAAGVRNEQFF	TGCGCCAGCAGCCAAGATCCAGCCGCGGGAGTCAGGAATGAGCAGTTCTTC	TRBV4-1	TRBJ2-1	TRBD2	-
CASSRRTSGGPVLSGELFF	TGTGCCAGCAGTCGACGGACTAGCGGGGGGCCGGTCCTCAGCGGGGAGCTGTTTTTT	TRBV6-4	TRBJ2-2	TRBD2	-
CASSFRGAAAFF	TGTGCCAGCAGTTTCCGGGGGGCCGCAGCTTTCTTT	TRBV28	TRBJ1-1	-	-
CASSLAGQTSGGYQETQYF	TGTGCCAGCAGTTTAGCCGGACAGACTAGCGGGGGGTACCAAGAGACCCAGTACTTC	TRBV12-3/TRBV12-4	TRBJ2-5	TRBD2	-
CASSLGTGGSPLHF	TGTGCCAGCTCACTAGGGACAGGAGGATCACCCCTCCACTTT	TRBV18	TRBJ1-6	TRBD1	few
CASSLIMLSEAFF	TGTGCCAGCAGTTTAATTATGTTATCTGAAGCTTTCTTT	TRBV27	TRBJ1-1	-	few
CASSQEITGLATNEKLFF	TGTGCCAGCAGCCAAGAAATCACAGGGCTAGCAACTAATGAAAAACTGTTTTTT	TRBV4-2	TRBJ1-4	-	-
CASSTLEGYTF	TGTGCCAGCAGTACATTGGAGGGCTACACCTTC	TRBV2	TRBJ1-2	-	few
CASSLLAGGPTDTQYF	TGTGCCAGCAGCCTACTAGCGGGAGGGCCCACAGATACGCAGTATTTT	TRBV3-1	TRBJ2-3	TRBD2	few
CASSLVLAGSYNEQFF	TGCGCCAGCAGCTTGGTGTTAGCGGGATCCTACAATGAGCAGTTCTTC	TRBV5-1	TRBJ2-1	TRBD2	many
CASSAAGGRAGELFF	TGTGCCAGCAGCGCAGCGGGAGGGAGGGCCGGGGAGCTGTTTTTT	TRBV9	TRBJ2-2	TRBD2	few